This TCR beta chain was observed in a study of blood T cell repertoires in COVID-19. Study at large: T cells, B-cell-depleted T cells, or PBMCs provided the cDNA or gDNA that served as material.

Trimming shortened V by 2 bases and J by 3 bases, and 6 bases separated the two germline ends. The CDR3 length is 13 residues. CDR1 is SGHDT, CDR2 YYEEEE, per germline. Clones were read by immunoSEQ multiplex PCR, and TCRdb kept only the in-frame ones, dropping some. The profile shows about 250,000 clones, 85% to 90% of them singletons. Sequenced: peripheral blood. The receptor comes from a man older than 75 with acute or convalescent COVID-19. The V and J genes are TRBV5-6 and TRBJ1-5; D is uncertain. The CDR3 sequence is CASSFGDNQPQHF. The CDR3 DNA follows: TGTGCCAGCAGCTTCGGGGACAATCAGCCCCAGCATTTT.